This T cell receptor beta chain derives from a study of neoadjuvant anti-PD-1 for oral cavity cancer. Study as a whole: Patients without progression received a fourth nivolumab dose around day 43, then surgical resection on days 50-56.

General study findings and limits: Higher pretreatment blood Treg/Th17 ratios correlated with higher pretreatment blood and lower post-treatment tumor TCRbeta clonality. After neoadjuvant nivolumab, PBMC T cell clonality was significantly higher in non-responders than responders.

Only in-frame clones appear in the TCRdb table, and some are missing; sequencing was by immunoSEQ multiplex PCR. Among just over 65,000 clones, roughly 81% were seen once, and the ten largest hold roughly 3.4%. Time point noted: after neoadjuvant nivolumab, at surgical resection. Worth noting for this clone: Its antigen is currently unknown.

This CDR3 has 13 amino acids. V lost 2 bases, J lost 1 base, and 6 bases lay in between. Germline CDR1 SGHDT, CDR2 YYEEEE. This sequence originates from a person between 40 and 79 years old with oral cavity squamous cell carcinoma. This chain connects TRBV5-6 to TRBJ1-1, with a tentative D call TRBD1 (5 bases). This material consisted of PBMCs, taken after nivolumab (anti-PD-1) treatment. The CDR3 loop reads CASSLGANTEAFF. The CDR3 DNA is TGTGCCAGCAGCTTAGGGGCGAACACTGAAGCTTTCTTT.